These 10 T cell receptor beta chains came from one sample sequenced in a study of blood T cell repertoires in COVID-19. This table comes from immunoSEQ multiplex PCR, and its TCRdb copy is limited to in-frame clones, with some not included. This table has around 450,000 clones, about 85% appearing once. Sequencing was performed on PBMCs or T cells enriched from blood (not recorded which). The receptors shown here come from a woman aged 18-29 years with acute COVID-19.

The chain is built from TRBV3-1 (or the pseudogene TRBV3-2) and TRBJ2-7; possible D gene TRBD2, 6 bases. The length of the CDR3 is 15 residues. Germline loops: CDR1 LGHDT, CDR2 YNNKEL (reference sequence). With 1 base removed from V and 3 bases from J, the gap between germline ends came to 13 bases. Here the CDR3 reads CASSQVPSASYEQYF. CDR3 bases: TGTGCCAGCAGCCAAGTCCCTAGCGCGAGCTACGAGCAGTACTTC.

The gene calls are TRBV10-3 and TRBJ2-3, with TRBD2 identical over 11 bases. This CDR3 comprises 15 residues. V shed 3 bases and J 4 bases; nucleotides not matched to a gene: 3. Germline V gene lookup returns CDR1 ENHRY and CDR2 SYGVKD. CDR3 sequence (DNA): TGTGCCATCAGTGATCTAGCGGGAGGCTCAGATACGCAGTATTTT. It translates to CAISDLAGGSDTQYF.

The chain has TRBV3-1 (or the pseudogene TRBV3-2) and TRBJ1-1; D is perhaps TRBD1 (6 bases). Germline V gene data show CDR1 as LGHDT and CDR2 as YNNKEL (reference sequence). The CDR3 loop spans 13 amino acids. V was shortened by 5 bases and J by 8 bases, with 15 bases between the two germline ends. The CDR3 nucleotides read TGTGCCAGCAGCTCAGGGTCAGGACAGGAAGCTTTCTTT. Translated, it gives CASSSGSGQEAFF.

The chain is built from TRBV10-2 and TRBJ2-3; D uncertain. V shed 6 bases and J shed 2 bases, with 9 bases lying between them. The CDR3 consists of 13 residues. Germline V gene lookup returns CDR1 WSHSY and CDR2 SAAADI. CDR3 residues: CASREDTTDTQYF. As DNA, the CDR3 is TGCGCCAGCAGGGAAGACACCACAGATACGCAGTATTTT.

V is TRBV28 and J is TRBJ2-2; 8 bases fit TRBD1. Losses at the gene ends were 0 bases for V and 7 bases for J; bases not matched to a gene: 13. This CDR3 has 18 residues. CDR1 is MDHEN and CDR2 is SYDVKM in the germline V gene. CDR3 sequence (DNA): TGTGCCAGCAGTTTATGGGGGACAGGAAGAATCGGGGTCGGGGAGCTGTTTTTT. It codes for CASSLWGTGRIGVGELFF.

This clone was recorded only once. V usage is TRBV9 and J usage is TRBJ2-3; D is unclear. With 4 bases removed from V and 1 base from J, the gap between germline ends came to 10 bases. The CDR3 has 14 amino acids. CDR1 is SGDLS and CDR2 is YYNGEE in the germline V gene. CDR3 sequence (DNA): TGTGCCAGCAGCCCCCAGGTCGGCACAGATACGCAGTATTTT. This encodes CASSPQVGTDTQYF.

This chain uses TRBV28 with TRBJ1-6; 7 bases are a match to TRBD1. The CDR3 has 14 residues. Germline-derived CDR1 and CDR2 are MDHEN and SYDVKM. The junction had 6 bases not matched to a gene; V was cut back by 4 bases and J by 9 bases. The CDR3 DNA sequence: TGTGCCAGCAGTTCCGGACAGGTAGCTTCACCCCTCCACTTT. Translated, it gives CASSSGQVASPLHF. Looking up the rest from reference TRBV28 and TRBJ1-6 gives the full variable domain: DVKVTQSSRYLVKRTGEKVFLECVQDMDHENMFWYRQDPGLGLRLIYFSYDVKMKEKGDIPEGYSVSREKKERFSLILESASTNQTSMYLCASSSGQVASPLHFGNGTRLTVT.

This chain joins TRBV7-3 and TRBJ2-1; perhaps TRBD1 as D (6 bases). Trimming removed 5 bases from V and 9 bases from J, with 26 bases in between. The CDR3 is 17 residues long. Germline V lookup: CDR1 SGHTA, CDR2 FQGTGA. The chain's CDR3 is CASSLIGWGPTPAEQFF. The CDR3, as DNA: TGTGCCAGCAGCCTGATCGGATGGGGGCCGACCCCGGCTGAGCAGTTCTTC.

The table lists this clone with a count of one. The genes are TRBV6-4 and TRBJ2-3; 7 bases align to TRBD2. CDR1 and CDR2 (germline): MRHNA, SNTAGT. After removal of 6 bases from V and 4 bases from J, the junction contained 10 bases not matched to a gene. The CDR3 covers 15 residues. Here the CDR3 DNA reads TGTGCCAGCAGGGCGAGCGGGGCCCCCGCAGATACGCAGTATTTT. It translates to CASRASGAPADTQYF.

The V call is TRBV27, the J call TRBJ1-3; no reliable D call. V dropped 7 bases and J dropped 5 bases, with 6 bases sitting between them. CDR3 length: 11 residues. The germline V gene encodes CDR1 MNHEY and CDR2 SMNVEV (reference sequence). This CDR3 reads CASTGRNTIYF. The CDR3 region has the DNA TGTGCCAGCACGGGGAGAAACACCATATATTTT.